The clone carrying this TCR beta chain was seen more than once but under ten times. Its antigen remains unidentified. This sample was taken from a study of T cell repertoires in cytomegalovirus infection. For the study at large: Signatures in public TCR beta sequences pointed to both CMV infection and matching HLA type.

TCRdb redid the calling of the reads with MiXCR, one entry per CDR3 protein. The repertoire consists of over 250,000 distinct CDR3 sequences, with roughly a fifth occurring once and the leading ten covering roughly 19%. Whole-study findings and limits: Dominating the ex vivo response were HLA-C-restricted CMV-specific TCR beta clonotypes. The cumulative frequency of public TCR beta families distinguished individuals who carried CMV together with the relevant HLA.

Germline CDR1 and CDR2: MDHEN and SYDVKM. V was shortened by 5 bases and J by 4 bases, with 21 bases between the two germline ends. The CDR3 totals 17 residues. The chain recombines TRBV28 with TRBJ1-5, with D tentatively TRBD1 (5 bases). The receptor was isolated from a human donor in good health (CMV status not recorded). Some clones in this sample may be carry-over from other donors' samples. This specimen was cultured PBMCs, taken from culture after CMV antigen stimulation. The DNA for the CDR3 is TGTGCCAGCAGTCCCTTCTGGCCCGGGACGGTAAATCAGCCCCAGCATTTT. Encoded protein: CASSPFWPGTVNQPQHF.